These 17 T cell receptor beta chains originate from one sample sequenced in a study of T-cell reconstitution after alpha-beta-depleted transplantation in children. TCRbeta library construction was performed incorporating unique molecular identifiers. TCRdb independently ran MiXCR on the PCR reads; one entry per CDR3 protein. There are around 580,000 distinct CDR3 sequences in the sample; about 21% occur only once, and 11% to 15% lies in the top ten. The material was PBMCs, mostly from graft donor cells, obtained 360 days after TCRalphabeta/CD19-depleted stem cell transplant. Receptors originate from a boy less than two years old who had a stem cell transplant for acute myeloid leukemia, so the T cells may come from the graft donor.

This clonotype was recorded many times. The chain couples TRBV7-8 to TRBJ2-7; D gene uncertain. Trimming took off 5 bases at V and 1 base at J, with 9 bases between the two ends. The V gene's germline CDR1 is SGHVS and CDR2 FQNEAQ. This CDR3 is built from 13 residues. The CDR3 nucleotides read TGTGCCAGCAGCCCCCCGGAGTCCTACGAGCAGTACTTC. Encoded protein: CASSPPESYEQYF.

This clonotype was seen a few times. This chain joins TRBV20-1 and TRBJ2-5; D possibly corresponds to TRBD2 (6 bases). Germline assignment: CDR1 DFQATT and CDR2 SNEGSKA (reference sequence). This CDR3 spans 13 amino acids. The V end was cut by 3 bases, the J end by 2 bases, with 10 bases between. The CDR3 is CSARASVQETQYF. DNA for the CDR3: TGCAGTGCTAGGGCTAGCGTTCAAGAGACCCAGTACTTC.

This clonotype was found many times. The CDR3 protein is CASTSLTGGISNEQFF. The DNA of the CDR3 is TGTGCCAGCACCTCCCTGACAGGGGGTATCTCCAATGAGCAGTTCTTC. The V gene is TRBV6-1, the J gene TRBJ2-1; 9 nucleotides agree with TRBD1. The CDR3 loop spans 16 amino acids. Trimming cost V 7 bases and J 6 bases; bases outside gene matches: 13. From germline, CDR1 is MNHNS and CDR2 SASEGT.

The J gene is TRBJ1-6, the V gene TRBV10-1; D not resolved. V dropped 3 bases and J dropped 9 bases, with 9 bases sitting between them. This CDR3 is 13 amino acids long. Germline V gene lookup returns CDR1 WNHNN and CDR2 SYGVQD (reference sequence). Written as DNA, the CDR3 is TGCGCCAGCAGTGAAGGTTGGGGTTCACCCCTCCACTTT. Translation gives CASSEGWGSPLHF.

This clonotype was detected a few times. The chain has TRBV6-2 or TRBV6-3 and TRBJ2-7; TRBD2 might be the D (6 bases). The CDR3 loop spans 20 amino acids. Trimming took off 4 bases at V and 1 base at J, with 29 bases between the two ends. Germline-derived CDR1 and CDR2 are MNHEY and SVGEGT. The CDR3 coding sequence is TGTGCCAGCAGTTCCCTCTACGCGGAGACACTCCAAGGAGGGTCCTACGAGCAGTACTTC. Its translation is CASSSLYAETLQGGSYEQYF.

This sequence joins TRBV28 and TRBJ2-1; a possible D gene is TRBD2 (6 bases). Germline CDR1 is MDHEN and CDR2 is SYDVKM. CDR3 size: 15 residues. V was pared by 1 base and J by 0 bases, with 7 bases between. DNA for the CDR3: TGTGCCAGCAGTTTATACGGGGGCTCCTACAATGAGCAGTTCTTC. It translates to CASSLYGGSYNEQFF.

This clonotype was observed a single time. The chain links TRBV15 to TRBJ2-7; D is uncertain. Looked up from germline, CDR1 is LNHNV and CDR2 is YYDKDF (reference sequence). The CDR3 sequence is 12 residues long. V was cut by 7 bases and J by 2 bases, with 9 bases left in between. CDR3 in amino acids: CATTGRTYEQYV. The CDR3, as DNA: TGTGCCACCACCGGACGGACCTACGAGCAGTACGTC.

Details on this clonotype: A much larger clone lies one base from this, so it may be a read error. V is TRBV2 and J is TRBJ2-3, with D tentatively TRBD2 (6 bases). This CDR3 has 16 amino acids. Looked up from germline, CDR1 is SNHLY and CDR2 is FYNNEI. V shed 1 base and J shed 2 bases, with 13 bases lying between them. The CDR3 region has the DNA TGTGCCAGCAGTGAAGTTGGAGGGAATACCACAGATACGCAGTATTTT. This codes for CASSEVGGNTTDTQYF.

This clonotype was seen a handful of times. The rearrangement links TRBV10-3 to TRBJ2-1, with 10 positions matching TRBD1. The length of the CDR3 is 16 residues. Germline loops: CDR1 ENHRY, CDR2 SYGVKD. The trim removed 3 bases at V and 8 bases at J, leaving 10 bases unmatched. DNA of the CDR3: TGTGCCATCAGTGAAGGAAGGGGACAGGGGTTGGATGAGCAGTTCTTC. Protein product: CAISEGRGQGLDEQFF.

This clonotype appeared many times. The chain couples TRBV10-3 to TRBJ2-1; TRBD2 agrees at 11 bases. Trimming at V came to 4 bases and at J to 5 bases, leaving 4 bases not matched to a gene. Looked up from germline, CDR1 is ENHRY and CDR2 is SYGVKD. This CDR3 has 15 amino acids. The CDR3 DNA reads TGTGCCATCAGTGGTCGACTAGCGGGGAACAATGAGCAGTTCTTC. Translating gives CAISGRLAGNNEQFF.

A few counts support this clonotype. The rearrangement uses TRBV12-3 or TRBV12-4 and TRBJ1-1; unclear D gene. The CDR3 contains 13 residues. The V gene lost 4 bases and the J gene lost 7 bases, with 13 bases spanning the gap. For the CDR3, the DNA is TGTGCCAGCAGTTCAATCCCTGGGGATGAAGCTTTCTTT. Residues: CASSSIPGDEAFF.

The CDR3 reads CAIRGGDPTNNEQFF. The CDR3 coding sequence is TGTGCCATCAGAGGAGGGGACCCTACGAACAATGAGCAGTTCTTC. The chain is built from TRBV10-3 and TRBJ2-1; a possible D gene is TRBD2 (6 bases). V dropped 6 bases and J dropped 5 bases, with 17 bases sitting between them. Per the germline V gene, CDR1 is ENHRY and CDR2 is SYGVKD. The CDR3 runs 15 residues.

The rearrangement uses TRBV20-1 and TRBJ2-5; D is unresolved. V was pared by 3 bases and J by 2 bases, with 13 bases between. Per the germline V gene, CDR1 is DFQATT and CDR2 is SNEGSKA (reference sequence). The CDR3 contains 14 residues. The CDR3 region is CSASPSLPQETQYF. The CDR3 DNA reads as TGCAGTGCTAGTCCCTCCCTACCTCAAGAGACCCAGTACTTC.

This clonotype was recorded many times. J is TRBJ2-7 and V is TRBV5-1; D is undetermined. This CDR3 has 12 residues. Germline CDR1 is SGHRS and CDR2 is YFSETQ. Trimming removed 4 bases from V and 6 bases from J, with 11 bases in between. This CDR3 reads CASSDGSSEQYV. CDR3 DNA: TGCGCCAGCAGCGATGGGTCTAGCGAGCAGTACGTC.

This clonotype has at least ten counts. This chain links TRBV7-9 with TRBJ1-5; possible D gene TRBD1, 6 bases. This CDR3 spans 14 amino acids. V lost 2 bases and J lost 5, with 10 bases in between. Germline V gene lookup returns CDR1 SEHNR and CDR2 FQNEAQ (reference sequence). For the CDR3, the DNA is TGTGCCAGCAGCTTAACGGCAGGGGATCAGCCCCAGCATTTT. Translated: CASSLTAGDQPQHF.

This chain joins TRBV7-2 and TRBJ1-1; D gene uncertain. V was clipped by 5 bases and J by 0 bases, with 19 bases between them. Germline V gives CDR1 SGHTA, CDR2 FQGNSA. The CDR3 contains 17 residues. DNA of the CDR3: TGTGCCAGCAGCCGCGAAAGTGGGCGCATGGTGAACACTGAAGCTTTCTTT. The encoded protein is CASSRESGRMVNTEAFF.

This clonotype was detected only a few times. CDR3 in DNA: TGTGCCAGCAGTTCCCGACTAGCGAGCTCCTACAATGAGCAGTTCTTC. This encodes CASSSRLASSYNEQFF. The chain has TRBV27 and TRBJ2-1, with 8 nucleotides matching TRBD2. This CDR3 contains 16 residues. V was pared by 4 bases and J by 0 bases, with 5 bases of the junction left unmatched. The germline V gene encodes CDR1 MNHEY and CDR2 SMNVEV (reference sequence).